One and the same sample provided the 6 T cell receptor beta chains below, sequenced in a study of beta chain features in type 1 diabetes. Overall study results and limits: Shorter TCRB CDR3s, moderately but significantly so, were found in Type 1 diabetes patients in all four CD4+ subsets.

The whole isolated RNA underwent reverse transcription, so sequencing captured expressed TCRB transcripts. TCRdb's copy holds only in-frame clones and misses some; the assay was immunoSEQ multiplex PCR. This table has about 27,000 clones, 56% appearing once. What these receptors recognize is not known. The sequenced sample was Tregs from blood. The origin of the receptors is a woman aged 18-35 years with type 1 diabetes.

In this sample, this clone turned up a few times. The chain has TRBV5-4 and TRBJ1-1; TRBD1 matches at 9 bases. Germline V gene sequence: CDR1 SGHNT, CDR2 YYREEE (reference sequence). J gave up 3 bases and V 6 bases, and 6 bases lay outside the gene matches. The CDR3 extends over 14 amino acids. CDR3 sequence: CASIRDRVDTEAFF. The CDR3, as DNA: TGTGCCAGCATCCGGGACAGGGTCGACACTGAAGCTTTCTTT.

The V gene is TRBV28, the J gene TRBJ2-7, with 11 bases aligning to TRBD2. Germline V CDR1 and CDR2: MDHEN, SYDVKM. The CDR3 covers 15 residues. V lost 6 bases to trimming and J lost 5 bases; unmatched junction nucleotides: 9. CDR3 DNA sequence: TGTGCCAGCAGCCCGACTAGCGGGATCCGGGACGAGCAGTACTTC. It codes for CASSPTSGIRDEQYF. Full variable domain (rest looked up from reference TRBV28 and TRBJ2-7): DVKVTQSSRYLVKRTGEKVFLECVQDMDHENMFWYRQDPGLGLRLIYFSYDVKMKEKGDIPEGYSVSREKKERFSLILESASTNQTSMYLCASSPTSGIRDEQYFGPGTRLTVT.

The rearrangement links TRBV5-4 to TRBJ1-1, with D possibly being TRBD1 (5 bases). CDR3 size: 14 residues. Germline loops: CDR1 SGHNT, CDR2 YYREEE (reference sequence). The V end lost 2 bases, the J end lost 1 base, and 9 bases lay between the germline ends. Written as DNA, the CDR3 is TGTGCCAGCAGCTTAGACAGAGGGAACACTGAAGCTTTCTTT. Translating gives CASSLDRGNTEAFF.

Only a few counts were recorded for this clone. The chain employs TRBV13 and TRBJ1-2; D perhaps matches TRBD1 (5 bases). Germline CDR1 reads PRHDT; CDR2 reads FYEKMQ (reference sequence). With 6 bases removed from V and 1 base from J, the gap between germline ends came to 9 bases. The CDR3 spans 13 residues. The CDR3 here is CASSSTDNYGYTF. The CDR3 coding sequence is TGTGCCAGCAGTTCGACAGATAACTATGGCTACACCTTC.

The CDR3 nucleotides read TGTGCCAGCTCACCGGCGGGAGACTCCTACAATGAGCAGTTCTTC. The encoded protein is CASSPAGDSYNEQFF. V and J are TRBV18 and TRBJ2-1; 7 bases map to TRBD2. V lost 3 bases, J lost 0 bases, and 2 bases stayed unmatched. This CDR3 has 15 residues. CDR1 KGHSH and CDR2 LQKENI come from the germline V gene.

V and J are TRBV27 and TRBJ2-5; the match to TRBD1 covers 7 bases. Looked up from germline, CDR1 is MNHEY and CDR2 is SMNVEV (reference sequence). There are 14 residues in the CDR3. V shed 5 bases and J 5 bases; nucleotides not matched to a gene: 8. CDR3: CASSRQGSRETQYF. The CDR3 DNA follows: TGTGCCAGCAGTCGACAGGGCTCTAGGGAGACCCAGTACTTC.